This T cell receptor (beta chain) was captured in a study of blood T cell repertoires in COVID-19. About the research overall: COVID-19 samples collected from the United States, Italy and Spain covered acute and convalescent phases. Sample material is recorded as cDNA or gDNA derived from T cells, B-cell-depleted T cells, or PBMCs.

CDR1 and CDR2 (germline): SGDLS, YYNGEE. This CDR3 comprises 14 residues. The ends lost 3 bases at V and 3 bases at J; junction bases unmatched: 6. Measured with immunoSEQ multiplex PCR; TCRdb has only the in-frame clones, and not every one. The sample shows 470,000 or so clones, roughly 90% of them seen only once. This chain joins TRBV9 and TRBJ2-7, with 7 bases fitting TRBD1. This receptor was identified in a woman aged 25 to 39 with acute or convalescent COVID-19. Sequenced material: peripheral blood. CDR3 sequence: CASSGWDSSYEQYF. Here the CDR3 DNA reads TGTGCCAGCAGCGGATGGGACAGTAGCTACGAGCAGTACTTC. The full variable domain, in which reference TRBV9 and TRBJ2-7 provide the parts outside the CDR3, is DSGVTQTPKHLITATGQRVTLRCSPRSGDLSVYWYQQSLDQGLQFLIQYYNGEERAKGNILERFSAQQFPDLHSELNLSSLELGDSALYFCASSGWDSSYEQYFGPGTRLTVT.